Each of the 10 T cell receptor beta chains below was sequenced from the same sample in a study of cytomegalovirus exposure and HLA in healthy donors. PCR employed 60 Vbeta and 13 Jbeta primers. Produced via immunoSEQ multiplex PCR; TCRdb's table is partial and in-frame only. The repertoire includes around 90,000 clones, roughly 85% of them detected once, and less than 8% sits in the top ten. Sequencing used PBMCs. These receptors came from a man in his forties in good health and CMV-seropositive.

This clone was recorded only once. This sequence joins TRBV4-2 and TRBJ1-5, with 8 bases lining up with TRBD1. Germline assignment: CDR1 LGHNA and CDR2 YNFKEQ. J gave up 3 bases and V 1 base, and 14 bases lay outside the gene matches. The CDR3 is 19 amino acids. The DNA for the CDR3 is TGTGCCAGCAGCCAAGTGTCGTTGGACAGGGTCATCCTCAATCAGCCCCAGCATTTT. This codes for CASSQVSLDRVILNQPQHF.

The chain carries TRBV28 and TRBJ1-1; D gene uncertain. The CDR3 covers 13 residues. V dropped 7 bases and J dropped 3 bases, with 12 bases sitting between them. The germline V gene encodes CDR1 MDHEN and CDR2 SYDVKM. Here the CDR3 reads CASNVPADTEAFF. In DNA, the CDR3 is TGTGCCAGCAATGTACCGGCGGACACTGAAGCTTTCTTT.

This clone was picked up one time. The rearrangement links TRBV19 to TRBJ2-1; a weak D match, TRBD2 (7 bases). This CDR3 has 17 amino acids. Germline assignment: CDR1 LNHDA and CDR2 SQIVND (reference sequence). V lost 1 base and J 3 bases, leaving 16 bases between the germline ends. The CDR3 DNA reads as TGTGCCAGTAGTATAGGGAGGGGAGGGGGTGACTACAATGAGCAGTTCTTC. Residues: CASSIGRGGGDYNEQFF.

The V call is TRBV19, the J call TRBJ1-6, with D possibly matching TRBD1 (5 bases). This CDR3 region has 14 residues. CDR1 LNHDA and CDR2 SQIVND come from the germline V gene (reference sequence). Trimming took off 3 bases at V and 6 bases at J, with 9 bases between the two ends. The CDR3 here is CASSMGQLNSPLHF. CDR3 DNA sequence: TGTGCCAGTAGTATGGGGCAGCTTAATTCACCCCTCCACTTT.

About this clone itself: The junction differs from germline at one of its ends, possibly a read error. This rearrangement joins TRBV5-8 to TRBJ2-1; 10 bases agree with TRBD2. There are 17 residues in the CDR3. Per the germline V gene, CDR1 is SGHTS and CDR2 is YDEGEE. The CDR3 sequence is CASSLETTSGVGNGQFF. CDR3 nucleotides: TGTGCCAGCAGCTTGGAGACTACTAGCGGGGTGGGCAATGGGCAGTTCTTC.

This CDR3 reads CASSGGDSLLNTEAFF. The CDR3 DNA reads as TGTGCCAGCAGTGGGGGGGACAGTCTGCTGAACACTGAAGCTTTCTTT. The rearrangement uses TRBV6-1 and TRBJ1-1, with 7 bases aligning to TRBD1. CDR3 length: 16 amino acids. V lost 4 bases and J lost 0; bases outside the gene matches: 8. Germline V CDR1 and CDR2: MNHNS, SASEGT.

This chain joins TRBV19 and TRBJ2-5; 7 bases are a match to TRBD2. The CDR3 extends over 15 amino acids. V lost 3 bases, J lost 3 bases, and 7 bases stayed unmatched. Germline CDR1 and CDR2: LNHDA and SQIVND (reference sequence). CDR3 coding DNA: TGTGCCAGTAGTATGGGGGGGACTATAGAAGAGACCCAGTACTTC. Protein product: CASSMGGTIEETQYF.

The CDR3 sequence is CASSISGTSGTDTQYF. DNA for the CDR3: TGTGCCAGTAGTATAAGTGGGACTAGCGGCACAGATACGCAGTATTTT. The chain links TRBV19 to TRBJ2-3; 10 bases map to TRBD2. V trimming: 2 bases; J trimming: 1 base; junction bases outside the gene matches: 3. Germline CDR1 LNHDA, CDR2 SQIVND (reference sequence). The CDR3 is 16 residues long.

The V and J genes are TRBV5-4 and TRBJ1-2; D possibly corresponds to TRBD1 (5 bases). Germline V lookup: CDR1 SGHNT, CDR2 YYREEE (reference sequence). The CDR3 is 16 amino acids. V was clipped by 0 bases and J by 7 bases, with 19 bases between them. In nucleotides, the CDR3 is TGTGCCAGCAGCTTGGGAGGGGTGGAGGGGCGCGGTGGCTACACCTTC. Encoded protein: CASSLGGVEGRGGYTF.

V gene TRBV5-4 combines with J gene TRBJ2-7; TRBD1 agrees at 7 bases. The CDR3 spans 15 residues. The germline CDR1 and CDR2 sequences are SGHNT and YYREEE (reference sequence). The junction had 7 bases not matched to a gene; V was cut back by 4 bases and J by 0 bases. In DNA, the CDR3 is TGTGCCAGCAGCCACCCGGGACAGAGCTCCTACGAGCAGTACTTC. This codes for CASSHPGQSSYEQYF.